The 18 T cell receptor beta chains below come from one sample, sequenced in a study of tissue T cells after allogeneic stem cell transplantation. Produced via immunoSEQ multiplex PCR; TCRdb's table is partial and in-frame only. The table has tens of thousands of clones, approximately 73% seen once; the top ten hold 0.7%. Sequenced input: sorted cells pooled from one or two spleens. The receptors were sampled from a pool of C57BL/6 mice in good health.

Note on this clone: Gene labels here are mouse ones. CDR3 DNA (partial): TGTGCCAGCAGCTTAGCGCGTGCTGAGCAGTTC. This encodes CASSLARAEQF. The whole CDR3 protein reads CASSLARAEQFF. The gene calls are TRBV3 and TRBJ2-1; D uncertain. The missing CDR3 end, 1 residue past where the read stops, is filled in from the germline J gene. The V end was cut by 0 bases, the J end by 6 bases, with 3 bases between. The CDR3 has 12 amino acids. Per germline, CDR1 SNHLY and CDR2 FYNGKV (reference sequence).

On this clone: Here the gene names and germline are mouse. The DNA read from the CDR3 is TGTGCCAGCAGCCGGACTGGGGGAAACCAAGACACCCAGTAC. Its translation: CASSRTGGNQDTQY. The entire CDR3 is CASSRTGGNQDTQYF. V gene TRBV4 combines with J gene TRBJ2-5; TRBD2 matches 10 bases. The read gets to within 1 residue of the CDR3 end, and the germline J gene fills in the rest. Unmatched junction bases numbered 2, after V lost 5 bases and J lost 0 bases. Germline V gives CDR1 LGHDT, CDR2 YNNKQL (reference sequence). The CDR3 covers 15 residues.

Note on this clone: Gene names are mouse gene names. The CDR3 sequence: CASSPPGSYEQYF. CDR3 DNA (partial): TGTGCCAGCAGTCCCCCGGGGTCCTATGAACAGTAC. The gene calls are TRBV19 and TRBJ2-7; D remains unclear. From the germline J gene comes the end of the CDR3, since the read stops 1 residue before it. Deletions cut 4 bases from V and 1 base from J, with 9 bases between. Per the germline V gene, CDR1 is FNHDT and CDR2 is SITEND (reference sequence). This CDR3 contains 13 residues.

For this clone: The gene names given are mouse names. From the germline J gene comes the end of the CDR3, since the read stops 1 residue before it. The chain is built from TRBV29 and TRBJ2-3, with TRBD2 as a possible D gene (5 bases). This CDR3 comprises 15 residues. Trimming took off 2 bases at V and 0 bases at J, with 9 bases between the two ends. CDR1 and CDR2 from the germline V gene are MSHET and SYDVDS. The part of the CDR3 DNA that was read is TGTGCTAGCAGTTTAAACCTGGGTAGTGCAGAAACGCTGTAT. Translating it yields CASSLNLGSAETLY. The entire CDR3 sequence reads CASSLNLGSAETLYF.

This clone was picked up one time. The gene symbols are mouse symbols. Coverage ceases 1 residue before the CDR3 finishes, and the germline J gene fills in the end. This chain uses TRBV5 with TRBJ2-2, with 11 bases that match TRBD1. CDR1 and CDR2 from the germline V gene are LGHNA and YNLKQL (reference sequence). The V and J ends lost 4 bases and 4 bases, in that order; junction bases with no gene match: 2. The CDR3 loop spans 15 amino acids. The part of the CDR3 DNA that was read is TGTGCCAGCAGCCGGACAGGGGGCGGCACCGGGCAGCTCTAC. It is translated as CASSRTGGGTGQLY. The full CDR3 protein is CASSRTGGGTGQLYF.

A word on this clone: Gene names refer to mouse genes. The CDR3 here is CASSDPGVGNTEVFF. The part of the CDR3 DNA that was read is TGTGCCAGCAGTGATCCAGGGGTAGGAAACACAGAAGTCTTC. This rearrangement joins TRBV13-3 to TRBJ1-1, with D perhaps TRBD1 (6 bases). The CDR3 is cut off 1 residue early in the read; its end comes from the germline J gene. Germline V lookup: CDR1 NNHDY, CDR2 SYVADS. Trimming shortened V by 1 base and J by 1 base, and 11 bases separated the two germline ends. The CDR3 contains 15 residues.

Worth noting for this clone: Gene names are the mouse ones. The CDR3 end lies 1 residue beyond the end of the read and is filled in from the germline J gene. The V gene is TRBV17, the J gene TRBJ2-7, with 8 bases lining up with TRBD2. CDR1 and CDR2 from the germline V gene are MNHDT and YYDKIL. The V and J ends lost 1 base and 6 bases, in that order; junction bases with no gene match: 5. This CDR3 is built from 14 residues. The CDR3 here is CASSRGTGGREQYF. The part of the CDR3 DNA that was read is TGTGCTAGCAGTAGAGGAACTGGGGGACGTGAACAGTAC.

As concerns this clone: Germline and genes here are mouse. The read finishes 1 residue shy of the CDR3 end, and the germline J gene is used to complete it. The chain joins TRBV13-3 to TRBJ2-2, with D unresolved. CDR1 and CDR2 from the germline V gene are NNHDY and SYVADS. Between the trimmed V and J ends, which lost 0 bases and 5 bases, there was a span of 5 bases. The CDR3 consists of 13 residues. CDR3 DNA, as far as it was read: TGTGCCAGCAGTGATGACGGGACCGGGCAGCTCTAC. This gives the protein CASSDDGTGQLY. The full CDR3 is CASSDDGTGQLYF. The variable domain in full, with the rest retrieved from reference TRBV13-3 and TRBJ2-2, is EAAVTQSPRSKVAVTGGKVTLSCHQTNNHDYMYWYRQDTGHGLRLIHYSYVADSTEKGDIPDGYKASRPSQENFSLILELASLSQTAVYFCASSDDGTGQLYFGEGSKLTVL.

About this clone itself: Genes and germline come from the mouse. The read terminates 1 residue ahead of where the CDR3 ends, so the germline J gene completes it. The chain links TRBV12-2 to TRBJ1-2; a possible D gene is TRBD1 (5 bases). CDR1 and CDR2 from the germline V gene are SGHLS and HYDKME. The CDR3 runs 11 residues. V lost 5 bases to trimming and J lost 2 bases, with 5 bases between them. The CDR3 here is CASYRNSDYTF. CDR3 DNA, as far as it was read: TGTGCCAGCTACAGGAACTCCGACTACACC.

A remark on this clone: Here the gene names and germline are mouse. The read finishes 1 residue shy of the CDR3 end, and the germline J gene is used to complete it. The V gene is TRBV20, the J gene TRBJ2-5; the D gene is possibly TRBD1 (5 bases). This CDR3 spans 12 amino acids. Trimming removed 3 bases at V and 6 bases at J, with 10 bases between. Germline assignment: CDR1 GFQATS and CDR2 STVNSAI. The part of the CDR3 DNA that was read is TGTGGTGCTAGTCCAGGGTTGGACACCCAGTAC. Encoded protein: CGASPGLDTQY. The CDR3 as a whole reads CGASPGLDTQYF.

Note on this clone: Each gene name is a mouse one. The sequenced fragment ends 1 residue before the CDR3 boundary, so the rest is inferred from the germline J gene. The V call is TRBV13-3, the J call TRBJ1-1; weak D call: TRBD1 (6 bases). V was clipped by 2 bases and J by 1 base, with 12 bases between them. CDR3 size: 15 residues. Germline V CDR1 and CDR2: NNHDY, SYVADS. The CDR3 region is CASSETGTLNTEVFF. Incomplete CDR3 DNA: TGTGCCAGCAGTGAGACCGGGACACTAAACACAGAAGTCTTC.

Regarding this clone: Germline and genes: mouse. The CDR3 end is not reached by the read, which stops 1 residue before it; the germline J gene fills it in. The chain uses TRBV20 and TRBJ2-7, with 7 bases identical to TRBD2. This CDR3 spans 13 amino acids. The V and J ends lost 5 bases and 3 bases, in that order; junction bases with no gene match: 7. The germline V gene has CDR1 GFQATS and CDR2 STVNSAI. CDR3 protein: CGAGAGGDYEQYF. The part of the CDR3 DNA that was read is TGTGGTGCTGGGGCGGGGGGGGACTATGAACAGTAC.

This clone was seen a single time. Each gene name is a mouse one. The missing CDR3 end, 1 residue past where the read stops, is filled in from the germline J gene. V is TRBV19 and J is TRBJ1-5; TRBD1 matches 10 bases. CDR1 FNHDT and CDR2 SITEND come from the germline V gene (reference sequence). CDR3 size: 14 residues. The ends lost 3 bases at V and 9 bases at J; junction bases unmatched: 6. CDR3 in amino acids: CASSRLRTGGAPLF. The sequenced CDR3 bases are TGTGCCAGCAGTAGACTGAGGACAGGGGGGGCTCCGCTT.

In the case of this clone: The germline and genes are mouse ones. The sequenced part of the CDR3 DNA is TGCACCTGCAGCAGACTGGGGGCTACCTATGAACAGTAC. Translated, it gives CTCSRLGATYEQY. Given in full, the CDR3 is CTCSRLGATYEQYF. The chain has TRBV1 and TRBJ2-7; 9 nucleotides match TRBD2. The read stops 1 residue short of the end of the CDR3; the missing end is completed from the germline J gene. V was clipped by 6 bases and J by 2 bases; unmatched bases: 5. CDR1 and CDR2 (germline): NSQYPW, LRSPGD (reference sequence). The CDR3 is made up of 14 amino acids.

To note about this clone: All gene names here are mouse names. The CDR3 reads CAWSLQGIQDTQYF. The sequenced CDR3 bases are TGTGCCTGGAGTCTCCAGGGGATACAAGACACCCAGTAC. The chain has TRBV31 and TRBJ2-5, with D possibly TRBD1 on 6 matching bases. The read is 1 residue too short to cover the CDR3 end, so that end is filled in from the germline J gene. Per germline, CDR1 GKSSPN and CDR2 SITVG. Between the trimmed V and J ends, which lost 0 bases and 3 bases, there was a span of 10 bases. The CDR3 covers 14 residues. The full variable domain, with the rest looked up from reference TRBV31 and TRBJ2-5, is AQTIHQWPVAEIKAVGSPLSLGCTIKGKSSPNLYWYWQATGGTLQQLFYSITVGQVESVVQLNLSASRPKDDQFILSTEKLLLSHSGFYLCAWSLQGIQDTQYFGPGTRLLVL.

This clone has just one count. Gene names denote mouse genes. The CDR3 extends 1 residue past the end of the read, so its final part is completed from the germline J gene. This sequence joins TRBV13-3 and TRBJ2-4, with 10 bases fitting TRBD2. The CDR3 sequence is 17 residues long. The junction had 8 bases not matched to a gene; V was cut back by 4 bases and J by 0 bases. CDR1 is NNHDY, CDR2 SYVADS, per germline. The CDR3 here is CASSPQLGGSSQNTLYF. The covered CDR3 bases are TGTGCCAGCAGTCCCCAACTGGGGGGGTCTAGTCAAAACACCTTGTAC.

For this clone: Germline and genes here are mouse. The read terminates 1 residue before the CDR3 end, so the remaining end is supplied by the germline J gene. The chain recombines TRBV31 with TRBJ2-5; D unresolved. Germline CDR1 and CDR2: GKSSPN and SITVG. The CDR3 has 13 amino acids. V was cut by 0 bases and J by 6 bases, with 10 bases left in between. CDR3 sequence reads: CAWSLEGEDTQYF. The covered CDR3 bases are TGTGCCTGGAGTCTAGAGGGAGAGGACACCCAGTAC.

Turning to this clone: The gene names here belong to mouse. The sequence runs out 1 residue before the end of the CDR3; the remainder is reconstructed from the germline J gene. The chain links TRBV3 to TRBJ2-7; TRBD1 might be the D (5 bases). The CDR3 loop spans 12 amino acids. Looked up from germline, CDR1 is SNHLY and CDR2 is FYNGKV (reference sequence). Trimming shortened V by 5 bases and J by 4 bases, and 9 bases separated the two germline ends. The CDR3 bases that were read are TGTGCCAGCAGCCCCGACAGATATGAACAGTAC. Protein product: CASSPDRYEQY. In full, the CDR3 reads CASSPDRYEQYF.